This entry lists 11 T cell receptor beta chains sequenced from one sample in a study of T cells in Graves' hyperthyroidism and ophthalmopathy. Using RNA transcripts as the source, TCR beta CDR3 regions were amplified. A first-round RT-PCR of the TCR CDR3 used the HTBI primer set. MiXCR, applied by TCRdb to the multiplex PCR reads, yields one record per CDR3 protein. Here the sample spans 500,000 or so distinct CDR3 sequences, more than 15% being singletons. The sequencing input was blood. Receptors were obtained from a woman aged 25 to 45 with Graves' ophthalmopathy.

Note on this clonotype: This may arise from a read error, as a much more abundant clone is one base away. The chain carries TRBV3-1 and TRBJ2-7; the D gene is possibly TRBD1 (5 bases). CDR3 length: 12 amino acids. In germline, CDR1 is LGHDT, CDR2 YNNKEL (reference sequence). The CDR3 loop is CASSTQGYEQCF. The CDR3 bases are TGTGCCAGCAGTACTCAGGGTTACGAGCAGTGCTTC.

This clonotype was recorded at least ten times. The chain recombines TRBV9 with TRBJ1-2; 7 positions match TRBD1. The germline gives CDR1 SGDLS, CDR2 YYNGEE. CDR3 size: 16 residues. V shed 0 bases, J shed 4 bases, and the junction held 9 bases outside the gene matches. The DNA for the CDR3 is TGTGCCAGCAGCGTAGGGGCAGGGGGAAGATCCTATGGCTACACCTTC. The encoded protein is CASSVGAGGRSYGYTF.

A remark on this clonotype: The CDR3 ends on some other residue instead of the conserved phenylalanine or tryptophan, so this is likely a read error. The chain couples TRBV20-1 to TRBJ1-1, with 7 positions matching TRBD1. V shed 7 bases, J shed 3 bases, and the junction held 2 bases outside the gene matches. CDR3 length equals 11 residues. Germline CDR1 DFQATT, CDR2 SNEGSKA (reference sequence). For the CDR3, the DNA is TGCAGTGTAGACAGGGACACTGAAGCTTTCCTT. It is translated as CSVDRDTEAFL.

As regards this clonotype: Possible read error: a much larger clone is one base away. The chain uses TRBV24-1 and TRBJ2-1, with D possibly TRBD2 on 5 matching bases. The CDR3 has 13 amino acids. Germline V gene sequence: CDR1 KGHDR, CDR2 SFDVKD. This chain's CDR3 is CATSNGVVNEQSF. The CDR3 region has the DNA TGTGCCACCAGCAACGGGGTAGTAAATGAGCAGTCCTTC.

This clonotype has a single count. CDR3 sequence: CASSPTLPGNTEAFF. CDR3 coding DNA: TGTGCCAGCAGCCCGACTCTCCCCGGGAACACTGAAGCTTTCTTT. The chain has TRBV9 and TRBJ1-1; D remains unclear. The ends were cut back, 4 bases at V and 1 base at J, with 14 bases in the middle. CDR1 SGDLS and CDR2 YYNGEE come from the germline V gene. CDR3 length: 15 amino acids.

On this clonotype itself: Just one base apart from a much larger clone, this may be a read error. The chain couples TRBV20-1 to TRBJ2-7, with D possibly being TRBD2 (5 bases). The CDR3 is 11 amino acids. Trimming pared 3 bases from V and 4 bases from J, leaving 7 bases between. Germline V gene sequence: CDR1 DFQATT, CDR2 SNEGSKA (reference sequence). The CDR3: CSASGMYEQYF. The DNA for the CDR3 is TGCAGTGCTAGCGGGATGTACGAGCAGTACTTC.

The chain uses TRBV6-1 and TRBJ2-3; D ambiguous. V was trimmed by 8 bases and J by 2 bases, leaving 11 bases between them. Germline-derived CDR1 and CDR2 are MNHNS and SASEGT. The CDR3 covers 13 residues. The CDR3 region has the DNA TGTGCCAGCGGTGGCACGCACACAGATACGCAGTATTTT. Amino acids: CASGGTHTDTQYF.

The chain joins TRBV19 to TRBJ2-2; D uncertain. CDR1 and CDR2 from the germline V gene are LNHDA and SQIVND (reference sequence). V lost 0 bases and J lost 0, with 5 bases in between. The CDR3 consists of 15 residues. This chain's CDR3 is CASSIDPANTGELFF. CDR3 sequence (DNA): TGTGCCAGTAGTATAGATCCCGCGAACACCGGGGAGCTGTTTTTT.

This clonotype was seen repeatedly, ten times or more. The chain couples TRBV7-9 to TRBJ2-5, with TRBD2 matching over 11 bases. The CDR3 runs 14 residues. Germline V gene data show CDR1 as SEHNR and CDR2 as FQNEAQ (reference sequence). V dropped 8 bases and J dropped 1; count of bases not matched to a gene: 3. The CDR3 reads CASQTSGTQETQYF. CDR3 sequence (DNA): TGTGCCAGCCAGACTAGCGGGACCCAAGAGACCCAGTACTTC.

This clonotype has at least ten counts. V is TRBV20-1 and J is TRBJ1-6; D is unresolved. The CDR3 is made up of 12 amino acids. Germline lookup yields CDR1 DFQATT and CDR2 SNEGSKA (reference sequence). The V end was cut by 3 bases, the J end by 7 bases, with 7 bases between. For the CDR3, the DNA is TGCAGTGCTAGTACCCAGAATTCACCCCTCCACTTT. It encodes CSASTQNSPLHF.

This clonotype has a count of ten or more. The rearrangement links TRBV7-9 to TRBJ2-5, with TRBD2 matching over 10 bases. Trimming removed 6 bases from V and 5 bases from J; junction bases left unmatched: 9. The CDR3 is 15 amino acids. Germline CDR1 and CDR2: SEHNR and FQNEAQ (reference sequence). The CDR3 is CASSPSGRAPETQYF. The CDR3 nucleotides read TGTGCCAGCAGTCCAAGCGGGAGGGCCCCGGAGACCCAGTACTTC.